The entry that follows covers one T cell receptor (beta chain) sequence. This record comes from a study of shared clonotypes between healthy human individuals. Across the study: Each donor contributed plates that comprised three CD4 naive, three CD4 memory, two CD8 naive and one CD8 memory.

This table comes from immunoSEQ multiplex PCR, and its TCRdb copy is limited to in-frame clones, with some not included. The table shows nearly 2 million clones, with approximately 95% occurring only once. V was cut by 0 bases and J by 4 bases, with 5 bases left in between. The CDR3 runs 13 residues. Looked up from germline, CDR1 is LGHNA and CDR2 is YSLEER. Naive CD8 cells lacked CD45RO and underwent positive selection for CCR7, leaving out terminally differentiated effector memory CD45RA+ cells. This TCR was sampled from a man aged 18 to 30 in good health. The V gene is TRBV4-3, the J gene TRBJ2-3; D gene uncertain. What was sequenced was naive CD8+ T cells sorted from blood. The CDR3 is CASSQEVADTQYF. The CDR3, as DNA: TGCGCCAGCAGCCAAGAAGTGGCAGATACGCAGTATTTT.